The present T cell receptor (beta chain) was sequenced within a study of metastatic and nonmetastatic thyroid tumors. Overall study context: Repertoire comparisons spanned blood and tumor or nodule tissue from malignant and benign thyroid patients.

Many counts were recorded for this clone. As yet, its antigen is unknown. Thyroid surgery took place with no prior treatment in any patient. In the original analysis: Clinicopathological groups differed in CDR3, with these differences serving to build a distant-metastasis classifier for papillary thyroid cancer. TCRdb re-processed the PCR reads through MiXCR. It is TCRdb's table, rather than the study itself, that gives the V and J calls and clone size. The sample has 25,000 to 30,000 clones; about 15% are singletons. The V segment lost 0 bases and the J segment 4 bases; nucleotides outside the gene matches: 9. This CDR3 has 17 residues. CDR1 is GTSNPN and CDR2 is SVGIG in the germline V gene (reference sequence). Study-wide findings and caveats: Significantly higher TCR beta diversity was reportedly seen in malignant thyroid tumors than benign nodules, in blood and tumor.

Material: blood. The chain carries TRBV30 and TRBJ2-1, with TRBD2 identical over 10 bases. The clonotype was recovered from a male donor with papillary thyroid cancer or a benign thyroid nodule (not recorded which). Some clones in this sample may be carry-over from other donors' samples. CDR3 nucleotides: TGTGCCTGGAGTGTACTGTCGTTTAGCGGGGGGTACAATGAGCAGTTCTTC. This translates into CAWSVLSFSGGYNEQFF. The full variable domain, rest sourced from reference TRBV30 and TRBJ2-1, is SQTIHQWPATLVQPVGSPLSLECTVEGTSNPNLYWYRQAAGRGLQLLFYSVGIGQISSEVPQNLSASRPQDRQFILSSKKLLLSDSGFYLCAWSVLSFSGGYNEQFFGPGTRLTVL.